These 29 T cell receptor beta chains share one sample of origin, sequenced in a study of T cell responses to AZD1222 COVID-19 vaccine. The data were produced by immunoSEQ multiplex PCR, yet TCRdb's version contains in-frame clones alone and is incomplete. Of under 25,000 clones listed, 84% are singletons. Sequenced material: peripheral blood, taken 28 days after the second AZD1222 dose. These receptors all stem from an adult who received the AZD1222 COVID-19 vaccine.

The CDR3 loop reads CASSVGPDPETQYF. For the CDR3, the DNA is TGTGCCAGCAGCGTAGGTCCAGACCCAGAGACCCAGTACTTC. V is TRBV9 and J is TRBJ2-5, with D unresolved. The CDR3 loop spans 14 amino acids. Trimming took off 0 bases at V and 4 bases at J, with 10 bases between the two ends. Germline CDR1 is SGDLS and CDR2 is YYNGEE.

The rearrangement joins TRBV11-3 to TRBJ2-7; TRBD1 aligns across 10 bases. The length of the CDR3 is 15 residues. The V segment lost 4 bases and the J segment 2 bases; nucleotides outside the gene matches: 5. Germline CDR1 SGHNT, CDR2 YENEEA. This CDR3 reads CASSSPGTGAYEQYF. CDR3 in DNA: TGTGCCAGCAGCTCCCCCGGGACAGGGGCCTACGAGCAGTACTTC.

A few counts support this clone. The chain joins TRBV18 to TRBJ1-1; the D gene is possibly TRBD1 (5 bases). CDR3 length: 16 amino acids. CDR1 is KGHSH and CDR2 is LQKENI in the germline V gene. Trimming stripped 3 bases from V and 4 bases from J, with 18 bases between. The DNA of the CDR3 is TGTGCCAGCTCACCTCCGGGACGCCCGTCGGGCACTGAAGCTTTCTTT. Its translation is CASSPPGRPSGTEAFF.

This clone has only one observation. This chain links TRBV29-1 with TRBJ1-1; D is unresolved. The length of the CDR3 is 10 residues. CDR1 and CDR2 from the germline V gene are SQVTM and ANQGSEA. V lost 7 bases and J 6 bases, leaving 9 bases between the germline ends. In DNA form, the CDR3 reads TGCAGCGACGGATCGGCTGAAGCTTTCTTT. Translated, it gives CSDGSAEAFF. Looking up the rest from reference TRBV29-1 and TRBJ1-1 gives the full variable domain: SAVISQKPSRDICQRGTSLTIQCQVDSQVTMMFWYRQQPGQSLTLIATANQGSEATYESGFVIDKFPISRPNLTFSTLTVSNMSPEDSSIYLCSDGSAEAFFGQGTRLTVV.

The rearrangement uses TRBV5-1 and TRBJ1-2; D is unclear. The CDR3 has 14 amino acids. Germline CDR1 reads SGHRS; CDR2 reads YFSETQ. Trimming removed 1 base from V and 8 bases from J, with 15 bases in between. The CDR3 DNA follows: TGCGCCAGCAGCTTGAGAGGAACCGGTTACGGCTACACCTTC. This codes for CASSLRGTGYGYTF.

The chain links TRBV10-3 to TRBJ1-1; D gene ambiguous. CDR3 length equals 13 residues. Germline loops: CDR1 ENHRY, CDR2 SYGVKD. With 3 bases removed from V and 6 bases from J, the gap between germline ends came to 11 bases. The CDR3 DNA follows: TGTGCCATCAGTGAACTGGTTATTGCTGAAGCTTTCTTT. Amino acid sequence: CAISELVIAEAFF.

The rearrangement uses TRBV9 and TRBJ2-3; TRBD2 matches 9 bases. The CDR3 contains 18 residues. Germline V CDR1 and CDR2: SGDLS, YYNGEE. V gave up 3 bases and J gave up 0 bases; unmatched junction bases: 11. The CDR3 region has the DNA TGTGCCAGCAGCGAAGATAGCGGGAGCGATCCTAGCACAGATACGCAGTATTTT. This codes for CASSEDSGSDPSTDTQYF.

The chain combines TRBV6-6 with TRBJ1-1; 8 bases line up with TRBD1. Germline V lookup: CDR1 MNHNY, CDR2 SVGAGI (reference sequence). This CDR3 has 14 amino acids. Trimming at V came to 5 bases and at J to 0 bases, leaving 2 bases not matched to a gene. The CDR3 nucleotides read TGTGCCAGCAGTGCGGACAGGGTGAACACTGAAGCTTTCTTT. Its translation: CASSADRVNTEAFF.

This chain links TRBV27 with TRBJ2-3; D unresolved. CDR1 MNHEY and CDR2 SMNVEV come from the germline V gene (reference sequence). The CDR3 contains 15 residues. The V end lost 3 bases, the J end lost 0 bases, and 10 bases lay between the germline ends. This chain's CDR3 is CASSLEPTSTDTQYF. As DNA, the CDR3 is TGTGCCAGCAGTTTGGAGCCTACTAGCACAGATACGCAGTATTTT.

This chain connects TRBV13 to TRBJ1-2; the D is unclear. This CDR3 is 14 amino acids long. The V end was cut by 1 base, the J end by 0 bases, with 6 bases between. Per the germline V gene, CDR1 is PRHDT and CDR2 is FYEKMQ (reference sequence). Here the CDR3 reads CASSLDRANYGYTF. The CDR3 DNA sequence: TGTGCCAGCAGCTTAGATAGAGCTAACTATGGCTACACCTTC.

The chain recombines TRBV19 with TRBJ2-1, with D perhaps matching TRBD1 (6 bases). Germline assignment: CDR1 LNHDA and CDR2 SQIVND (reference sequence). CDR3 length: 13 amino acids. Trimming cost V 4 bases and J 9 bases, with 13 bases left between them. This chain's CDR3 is CASSTKQGTEQFF. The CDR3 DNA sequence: TGTGCCAGTAGTACAAAACAGGGAACTGAGCAGTTCTTC. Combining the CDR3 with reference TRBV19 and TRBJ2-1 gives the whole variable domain DGGITQSPKYLFRKEGQNVTLSCEQNLNHDAMYWYRQDPGQGLRLIYYSQIVNDFQKGDIAEGYSVSREKKESFPLTVTSAQKNPTAFYLCASSTKQGTEQFFGPGTRLTVL.

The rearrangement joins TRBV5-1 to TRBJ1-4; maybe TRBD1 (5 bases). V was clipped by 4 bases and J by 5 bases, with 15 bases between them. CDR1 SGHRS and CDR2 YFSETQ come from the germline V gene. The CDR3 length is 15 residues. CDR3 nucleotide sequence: TGCGCCAGCAGCCCCCCGGGACTGGAGAATGAAAAACTGTTTTTT. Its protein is CASSPPGLENEKLFF.

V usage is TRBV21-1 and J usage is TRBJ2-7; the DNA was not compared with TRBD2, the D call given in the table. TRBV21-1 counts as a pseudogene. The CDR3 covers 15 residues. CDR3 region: CASSSYSGMKYEQYF. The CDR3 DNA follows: TGTGCCAGCAGCTCGTATAGCGGGATGAAGTACGAGCAGTACTTC.

The CDR3 here is CASSSRQTTNEKLFF. In DNA form, the CDR3 reads TGTGCCAGCAGTTCCCGACAAACAACTAATGAAAAACTGTTTTTT. The rearrangement joins TRBV27 to TRBJ1-4, with no clear D. Germline V gene sequence: CDR1 MNHEY, CDR2 SMNVEV (reference sequence). The CDR3 loop spans 15 amino acids. The V end lost 4 bases, the J end lost 0 bases, and 9 bases lay between the germline ends.

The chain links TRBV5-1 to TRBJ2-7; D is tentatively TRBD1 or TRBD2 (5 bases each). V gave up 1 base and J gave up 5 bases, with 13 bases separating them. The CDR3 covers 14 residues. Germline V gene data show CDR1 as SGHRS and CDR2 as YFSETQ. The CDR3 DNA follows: TGCGCCAGCAGCTTGATGACGTGGGGGAACGAGCAGTACTTC. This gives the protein CASSLMTWGNEQYF.

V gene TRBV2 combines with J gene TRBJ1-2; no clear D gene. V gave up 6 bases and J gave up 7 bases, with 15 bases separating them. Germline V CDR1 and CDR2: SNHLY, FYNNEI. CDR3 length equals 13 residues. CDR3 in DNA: TGTGCCAGCAGCCCGCGGTCTTCTCCTGGCTACACCTTC. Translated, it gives CASSPRSSPGYTF. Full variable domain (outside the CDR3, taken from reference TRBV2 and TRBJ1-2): EPEVTQTPSHQVTQMGQEVILRCVPISNHLYFYWYRQILGQKVEFLVSFYNNEISEKSEIFDDQFSVERPDGSNFTLKIRSTKLEDSAMYFCASSPRSSPGYTFGSGTRLTVV.

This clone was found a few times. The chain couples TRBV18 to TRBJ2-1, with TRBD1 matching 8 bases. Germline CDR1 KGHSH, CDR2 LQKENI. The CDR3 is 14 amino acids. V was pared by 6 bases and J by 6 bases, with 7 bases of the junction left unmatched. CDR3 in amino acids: CASSPRGPGNEQFF. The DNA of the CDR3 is TGTGCCAGCTCCCCCAGGGGGCCAGGCAATGAGCAGTTCTTC.

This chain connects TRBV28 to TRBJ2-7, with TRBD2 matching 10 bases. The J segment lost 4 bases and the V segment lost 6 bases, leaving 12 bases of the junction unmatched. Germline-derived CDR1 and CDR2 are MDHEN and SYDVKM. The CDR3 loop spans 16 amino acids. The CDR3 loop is CASSPLAGAGRYEQYF. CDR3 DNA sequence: TGTGCCAGCAGCCCCCTAGCGGGAGCCGGTAGGTACGAGCAGTACTTC.

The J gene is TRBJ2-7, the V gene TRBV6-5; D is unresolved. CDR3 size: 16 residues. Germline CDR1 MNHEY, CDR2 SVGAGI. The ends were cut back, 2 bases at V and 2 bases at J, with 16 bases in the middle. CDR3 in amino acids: CASSYAGTREAYEQYF. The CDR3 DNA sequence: TGTGCCAGCAGTTACGCAGGTACTCGCGAAGCCTACGAGCAGTACTTC.

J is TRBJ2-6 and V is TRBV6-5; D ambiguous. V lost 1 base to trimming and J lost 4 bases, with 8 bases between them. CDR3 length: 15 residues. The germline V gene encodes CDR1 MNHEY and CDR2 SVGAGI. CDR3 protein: CASSYYARGANVLTF. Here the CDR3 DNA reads TGTGCCAGCAGTTACTACGCGAGGGGGGCCAACGTCCTGACTTTC.

CDR3 bases: TGTGCCAGCAGTACCCGTCAGGGGGGCACTGAAGCTTTCTTT. It codes for CASSTRQGGTEAFF. The V and J genes are TRBV27 and TRBJ1-1; 7 bases are a match to TRBD1. V was clipped by 5 bases and J by 4 bases; unmatched bases: 7. Germline V CDR1 and CDR2: MNHEY, SMNVEV (reference sequence). The CDR3 covers 14 residues.

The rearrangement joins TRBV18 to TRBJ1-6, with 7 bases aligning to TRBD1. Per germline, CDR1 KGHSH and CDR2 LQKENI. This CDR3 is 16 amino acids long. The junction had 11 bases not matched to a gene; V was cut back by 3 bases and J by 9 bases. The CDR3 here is CASSPDRQGLVSPLHF. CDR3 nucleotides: TGTGCCAGCTCACCGGATAGACAGGGTTTGGTTTCACCCCTCCACTTT.

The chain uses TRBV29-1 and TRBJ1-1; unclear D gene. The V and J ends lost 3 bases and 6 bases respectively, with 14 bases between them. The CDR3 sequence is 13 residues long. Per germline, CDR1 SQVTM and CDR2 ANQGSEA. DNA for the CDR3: TGCAGCGTTGACCGGACCGCGGGCTCTGAAGCTTTCTTT. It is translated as CSVDRTAGSEAFF. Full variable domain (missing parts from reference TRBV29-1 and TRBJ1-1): SAVISQKPSRDICQRGTSLTIQCQVDSQVTMMFWYRQQPGQSLTLIATANQGSEATYESGFVIDKFPISRPNLTFSTLTVSNMSPEDSSIYLCSVDRTAGSEAFFGQGTRLTVV.

The CDR3 loop reads CASSQEALLEQFF. The CDR3 nucleotides are TGTGCCAGCAGCCAAGAGGCTCTGCTTGAGCAGTTCTTC. The rearrangement joins TRBV3-1 (or the pseudogene TRBV3-2) to TRBJ2-1, with D unclear. The CDR3 is 13 residues long. CDR1 is LGHDT and CDR2 is YNNKEL in the germline V gene (reference sequence). Trimming shortened V by 0 bases and J by 9 bases, and 9 bases separated the two germline ends.

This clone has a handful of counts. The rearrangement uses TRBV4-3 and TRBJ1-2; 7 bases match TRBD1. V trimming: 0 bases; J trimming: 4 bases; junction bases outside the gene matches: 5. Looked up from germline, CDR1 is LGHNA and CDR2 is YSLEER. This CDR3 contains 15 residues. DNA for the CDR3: TGCGCCAGCAGCCAAGATAGGGGGCCCGGCTATGGCTACACCTTC. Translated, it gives CASSQDRGPGYGYTF.

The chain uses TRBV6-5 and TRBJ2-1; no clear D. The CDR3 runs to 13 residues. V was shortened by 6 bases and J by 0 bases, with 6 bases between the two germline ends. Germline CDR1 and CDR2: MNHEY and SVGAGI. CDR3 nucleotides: TGTGCCAGCAGGCGCCGCTCCTACAATGAGCAGTTCTTC. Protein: CASRRRSYNEQFF.

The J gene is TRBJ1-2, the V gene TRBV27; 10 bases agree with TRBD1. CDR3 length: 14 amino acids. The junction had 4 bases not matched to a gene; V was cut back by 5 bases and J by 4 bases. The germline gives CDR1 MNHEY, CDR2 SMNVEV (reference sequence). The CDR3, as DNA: TGTGCCAGCAGTGGACAGGGGGGTTTCTATGGCTACACCTTC. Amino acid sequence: CASSGQGGFYGYTF.

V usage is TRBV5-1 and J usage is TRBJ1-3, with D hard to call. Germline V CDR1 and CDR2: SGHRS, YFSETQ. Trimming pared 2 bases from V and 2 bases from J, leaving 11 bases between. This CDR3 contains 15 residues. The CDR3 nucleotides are TGCGCCAGCAGCTTAGCAGCAGGAACTGGAAACACCATATATTTT. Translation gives CASSLAAGTGNTIYF.

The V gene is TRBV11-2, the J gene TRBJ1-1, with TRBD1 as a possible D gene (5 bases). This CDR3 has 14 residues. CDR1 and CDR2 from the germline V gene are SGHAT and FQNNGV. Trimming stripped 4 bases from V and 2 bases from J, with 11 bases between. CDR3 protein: CASSSVRVNTEAFF. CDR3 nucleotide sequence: TGTGCCAGCAGCTCGGTCAGGGTAAACACTGAAGCTTTCTTT.